This T cell receptor beta chain was documented in a study of cytomegalovirus exposure and HLA in healthy donors. Whole-study findings and limits: Excluded were some V segments that proved indistinguishable, including TRBV6-2 and TRBV6-3.

Though nominally healthy at sampling, donors likely had unrecorded immune exposures. With respect to this clone: Its specificity is not known.

The PCR had 60 Vbeta and 13 Jbeta primers. Libraries were prepared by immunoSEQ multiplex PCR; TCRdb keeps only in-frame clonotypes and omits some of them. The profile covers some 170,000 clones, with over 65% appearing a single time and more than 3% taken by the ten largest. V was pared by 10 bases and J by 6 bases, with 18 bases between. In germline, CDR1 is SGHDN, CDR2 FVKESK. The CDR3 is 13 amino acids. Sequences were obtained from PBMCs. The V gene is TRBV14, the J gene TRBJ1-2, with D hard to call. The TCR originated in a woman aged 55-69 years in good health and CMV-seropositive. CDR3: CANPPYAGNGYTF. The CDR3 nucleotides read TGTGCCAACCCTCCCTATGCAGGAAATGGCTACACCTTC.